This entry lists 12 T cell receptor beta chains sequenced from one sample in a study of T cell responses to AZD1222 COVID-19 vaccine. Profiling relied on immunoSEQ multiplex PCR, and the TCRdb table lists in-frame clones only, not all of them. The table includes around 110,000 clones, 85% to 95% detected once. The sequenced sample was peripheral blood, obtained on day 0 of AZD1222 vaccination. The receptor source for this set is an adult in good health.

This chain links TRBV5-1 with TRBJ1-5, with TRBD1 matching 11 bases. CDR1 and CDR2 (germline): SGHRS, YFSETQ. J gave up 5 bases and V 4 bases, and 5 bases lay outside the gene matches. The length of the CDR3 is 15 residues. The CDR3 is CASSPGTGGYQPQHF. In DNA, the CDR3 is TGCGCCAGCAGCCCCGGGACAGGGGGTTATCAGCCCCAGCATTTT.

The rearrangement joins TRBV3-1 (or the pseudogene TRBV3-2) to TRBJ1-6; TRBD1 matches 9 bases. The germline gives CDR1 LGHDT, CDR2 YNNKEL (reference sequence). V dropped 0 bases and J dropped 8; count of bases not matched to a gene: 5. The CDR3 length is 16 residues. The CDR3 region is CASSQDMGQGDSPLHF. The CDR3 DNA reads as TGTGCCAGCAGCCAAGACATGGGACAGGGAGATTCACCCCTCCACTTT.

V and J are TRBV10-3 and TRBJ1-2; D is unclear. Trimming left V 4 bases short and J 2 bases short, with 14 bases between. Germline CDR1 ENHRY, CDR2 SYGVKD. There are 15 residues in the CDR3. The CDR3 DNA follows: TGTGCCATCAGTGGGCAGGCTGGGGTAAACTATGGCTACACCTTC. Its protein product is CAISGQAGVNYGYTF.

The chain recombines TRBV5-1 with TRBJ1-1, with TRBD1 matching 10 bases. The CDR3 is made up of 16 amino acids. From germline, CDR1 is SGHRS and CDR2 YFSETQ. Trimming cost V 4 bases and J 4 bases; bases outside gene matches: 10. The CDR3 spells CASSNRQGALGTEAFF. DNA of the CDR3: TGCGCCAGCAGCAACCGACAGGGGGCGCTGGGCACTGAAGCTTTCTTT.

This clone has more than one count but fewer than ten. The J gene is TRBJ1-3, the V gene TRBV4-1; 10 positions agree with TRBD1. V trimming: 2 bases; J trimming: 1 base; junction bases outside the gene matches: 5. Germline CDR1 is MGHRA and CDR2 is YSYEKL. CDR3 size: 17 residues. CDR3 residues: CASSQFPGQGSGNTIYF. The CDR3 DNA sequence: TGCGCCAGCAGCCAATTTCCGGGACAGGGGTCTGGAAACACCATATATTTT.

CDR3 sequence (DNA): TGTGCCAGCAGTTTAGGGCTAGCGTCCTACGAGCAGTACTTC. It yields the protein CASSLGLASYEQYF. The rearrangement joins TRBV28 to TRBJ2-7; a weak D match, TRBD2 (6 bases). This CDR3 has 14 amino acids. In germline, CDR1 is MDHEN, CDR2 SYDVKM. V dropped 2 bases and J dropped 1 base, with 9 bases sitting between them.

A few counts support this clone. This chain joins TRBV27 and TRBJ1-6, with TRBD1 identical over 8 bases. The CDR3 has 17 amino acids. CDR1 MNHEY and CDR2 SMNVEV come from the germline V gene (reference sequence). J lost 0 bases, V lost 1 base, and 2 bases had no gene match. The CDR3 spells CASSLYQGASYNSPLHF. The CDR3 DNA is TGTGCCAGCAGTTTATATCAGGGGGCCTCCTATAATTCACCCCTCCACTTT.

The CDR3 bases are TGTGCCAGCAGCTTAGGACTAGCGGGTCTCCCCGACGAGCAGTACTTC. Its translation is CASSLGLAGLPDEQYF. The chain employs TRBV7-9 and TRBJ2-7, with TRBD2 matching 10 bases. After removal of 1 base from V and 5 bases from J, the junction contained 8 bases not matched to a gene. This CDR3 has 16 residues. CDR1 and CDR2 from the germline V gene are SEHNR and FQNEAQ (reference sequence).

This chain joins TRBV11-1 and TRBJ2-5; D is undetermined. CDR1 SGHAT and CDR2 FQDESV come from the germline V gene (reference sequence). The CDR3 sequence is 15 residues long. V was clipped by 0 bases and J by 4 bases, with 12 bases between them. CDR3 loop: CASSLALGHGETQYF. CDR3 DNA: TGTGCCAGCAGCTTAGCCCTCGGGCACGGAGAGACCCAGTACTTC.

The chain is built from TRBV5-6 and TRBJ2-7, with 11 bases matching TRBD1. This CDR3 has 15 residues. The V and J ends lost 1 base and 3 bases, in that order; junction bases with no gene match: 3. Germline V lookup: CDR1 SGHDT, CDR2 YYEEEE. The CDR3 region has the DNA TGTGCCAGCAGCTTGATGGGGACAGGGGGCTACGAGCAGTACTTC. This codes for CASSLMGTGGYEQYF.

J is TRBJ2-7 and V is TRBV5-4; no clear D gene. V was trimmed by 0 bases and J by 0 bases, leaving 7 bases between them. Germline values: CDR1 SGHNT, CDR2 YYREEE (reference sequence). There are 14 residues in the CDR3. In DNA, the CDR3 is TGTGCCAGCAGCTTGGACATATTCTCCTACGAGCAGTACTTC. This encodes CASSLDIFSYEQYF.

V is TRBV30 and J is TRBJ1-2; TRBD1 matches 7 bases. CDR3 length equals 13 residues. Germline CDR1 and CDR2: GTSNPN and SVGIG (reference sequence). J gave up 2 bases and V 3 bases, and 3 bases lay outside the gene matches. The CDR3 is CAWSRDRNYGYTF. In DNA form, the CDR3 reads TGTGCCTGGAGCCGGGACAGAAACTATGGCTACACCTTC.